This is a list of T cell receptor beta chains from one sample in a study of CD8 T cells in ankylosing spondylitis. TCRdb called the 5' RACE reads again in MiXCR, with one record for every CDR3 protein. In the table there are 230,000 or so distinct CDR3 sequences, over 15% of which are singletons. Sequenced material: blood, either unsorted or a sorted T cell fraction (not recorded which). These receptors were collected from a male donor with ankylosing spondylitis or in good health (not recorded which). The CDR3 runs from the conserved cysteine through the conserved F or W. D genes are given only for firm matches. Clone size is shown for a subset of rows, as once, few, many or a class of expanded clone.

-	TRBJ1-4	TRBV12-3/TRBV12-4	-	TGTGCCAGCAGTCCAAGGGGGGCGGGGGCCCCGGCTGAAAAACTGTTTTTT	CASSPRGAGAPAEKLFF
-	TRBJ2-1	TRBV5-1	few	TGCGCCAGCAGCTTGCGATTAGTAGTTGAGCAGTTCTTC	CASSLRLVVEQFF
TRBD1	TRBJ2-1	TRBV7-9	-	TGTGCCAGCAGCTTTCAGACAGGGGTGAATGAGCAGTTCTTC	CASSFQTGVNEQFF
-	TRBJ1-5	TRBV27	-	TGTGCCAGCAGTGTGGAGGGAGGCAATCAGCCCCAGCATTTT	CASSVEGGNQPQHF
TRBD2	TRBJ2-4	TRBV4-1	-	TGCGCCAGCAGCCAAGATGTGGCGGGAGGGCTGGGGATTCAGTACTTC	CASSQDVAGGLGIQYF
TRBD2	TRBJ2-1	TRBV29-1	-	TGCAGCGTTGCCGGGACTAGCGGGAGGTCGGGAGGTGAGCAGTTCTTC	CSVAGTSGRSGGEQFF
TRBD1	TRBJ2-3	TRBV9	few	TGTGCCAGCAGCACTCGGACAGGGTCGTGGGATACGCAGTATTTT	CASSTRTGSWDTQYF
-	TRBJ2-3	TRBV7-6	-	TGTGCCAGCAGCCCAAGCCCGGGACTGGAACTAGATACGCAGTATTTT	CASSPSPGLELDTQYF
-	TRBJ1-1	TRBV20-1	-	TGCAGTGCTAGAGATATCGGGGGGTTGAACACTGAAGCTTTCTTT	CSARDIGGLNTEAFF
-	TRBJ2-1	TRBV12-3/TRBV12-4	-	TGTGCCAGCAGTTTAGGGGCACCTTTATACAATGAGCAGTTCTTC	CASSLGAPLYNEQFF
-	TRBJ2-3	TRBV25-1	-	TGTGCCAGCAGTTGGGGAATTAGCACAGATACGCAGTATTTT	CASSWGISTDTQYF
-	TRBJ2-3	TRBV24-1	-	TGTGCCACCAGTGGTTTTGAGGATACGCAGTATTTT	CATSGFEDTQYF
-	TRBJ1-1	TRBV12-3/TRBV12-4	-	TGTGCCAGCAGTTTAGGGGCCCTCCCTGAAGCTTTCTTT	CASSLGALPEAFF
-	TRBJ2-7	TRBV4-1	-	TGCGCCAGCAGCCAAGACCCGGGACTTGGGCGGATCTACGAGCAGTACTTC	CASSQDPGLGRIYEQYF
-	TRBJ1-6	TRBV5-4	-	TGTGCCAGCAGCTTGGATCGTTGGGCAGGGCCGAGCTCCTATAATTCACCCCTCCACTTT	CASSLDRWAGPSSYNSPLHF
-	TRBJ1-1	TRBV4-3	few	TGCGCCAGCAGCCAAGATACGTTCATGAACACTGAAGCTTTCTTT	CASSQDTFMNTEAFF
-	TRBJ2-5	TRBV7-8	-	TGTGCCAGCAGCTTAGCGCCCGGACTTAGGGGGGAGACCCAGTACTTC	CASSLAPGLRGETQYF
-	TRBJ2-7	TRBV29-1	few	TGCAGCGCGCGCGGGCTCTCCTACGAGCAGTACTTC	CSARGLSYEQYF
-	TRBJ2-7	TRBV2	-	TGTGCCAGCAGTGAAGCGGGGGTATCCTACGAGCAGTACTTC	CASSEAGVSYEQYF
-	TRBJ2-2	TRBV29-1	few	TGCAGCGTCAATCCCGGGGACAACACCGGGGAGCTGTTTTTT	CSVNPGDNTGELFF
-	TRBJ1-4	TRBV5-1	once	TGCGCCAGCAGCTTGGGCGAGAATCATGGACAGTTGGTAGAAGCAACTAATGAAAAACTGTTTTTT	CASSLGENHGQLVEATNEKLFF
TRBD1	TRBJ2-5	TRBV7-9	few	TGTGCCAGCAGCTCTAGTTTGACAGGGATAATGGAGACCCAGTACTTC	CASSSSLTGIMETQYF
TRBD1	TRBJ2-7	TRBV4-2	few	TGTGCCAGCAGCCAATCAAGTGGCCGGGACAGGGGGCCTTACGAGCAGTACTTC	CASSQSSGRDRGPYEQYF
TRBD2	TRBJ2-1	TRBV4-2	-	TGTGCCAGCAGCCAAGATCGCGCCGGGGCGGGAGCACCCTACAATGAGCAGTTCTTC	CASSQDRAGAGAPYNEQFF
TRBD2	TRBJ2-1	TRBV11-1	-	TGTGCCAGCACCTCGAAGCGGCTAGCGGGTATTATCTACGTTAATGAGCAGTTCTTC	CASTSKRLAGIIYVNEQFF
-	TRBJ2-1	TRBV29-1	few	TGCAGCGTTGACGGTCACAAGGACATTAACAATGAGCAGTTCTTC	CSVDGHKDINNEQFF
TRBD2	TRBJ2-1	TRBV29-1	few	TGCAGCGTTGCTCCCACCGGACTAGCGGGCCCTTACAATGAGCAGTTCTTC	CSVAPTGLAGPYNEQFF
-	TRBJ2-1	TRBV12-3/TRBV12-4	many	TGTGCCAGCAGTCCAATAGCGGAGTCCTACAATGAGCAGTTCTTC	CASSPIAESYNEQFF
TRBD2	TRBJ2-1	TRBV3-1	-	TGTGCCACCAGCCAAGTAATCCTAGCGGGCTCCTACAATGAGCAGTTCTTC	CATSQVILAGSYNEQFF
-	TRBJ2-5	TRBV21-1	few	TGTGCCAGCATTCTTCAGTTGTCTGCCAGGTTTAGGGAAGAGACCCAGTACTTC	CASILQLSARFREETQYF
-	TRBJ2-7	TRBV12-3/TRBV12-4	-	TGTGCCAGCAGTTCCAGGACGGAGTCCTACGAGCAGTACTTC	CASSSRTESYEQYF
-	TRBJ2-5	TRBV29-1	-	TGCAGCGTTGAATCCCGGGAAGAGACCCAGTACTTC	CSVESREETQYF
-	TRBJ2-1	TRBV20-1	-	TGCAGTGCCCCACCCCACGACTCGCCCTCCTACAATGAGCAGTTCTTC	CSAPPHDSPSYNEQFF
TRBD2	TRBJ2-7	TRBV4-2	few	TGTGCCAGCAGCCAAGATGGAGCGGGGTACGAGCAGTACTTC	CASSQDGAGYEQYF
TRBD1	TRBJ2-5	TRBV29-1	-	TGCAGCGTTACAGGGGATAAAGAGACCCAGTACTTC	CSVTGDKETQYF
-	TRBJ2-4	TRBV5-1	few	TGCGCCAGCAGCTTGGAAGGGAGCACAAACATTCAGTACTTC	CASSLEGSTNIQYF
TRBD1	TRBJ2-5	TRBV5-1	few	TGCGCCAGCAGCCCGGACAGGAGCCAAGAGACCCAGTACTTC	CASSPDRSQETQYF
-	TRBJ2-7	TRBV5-1	-	TGCGCCAGCAGCAAGGACAGTGGATACGAGCAGTACTTC	CASSKDSGYEQYF
TRBD2	TRBJ2-1	TRBV20-1	few	TGCAGTGCTAGATTTGCGGGAGGGCTAAGCGATGAGCAGTTCTTC	CSARFAGGLSDEQFF
-	TRBJ2-1	TRBV7-6	few	TGTGCCAGCAGCTTCCTAAGCAATGAGCAGTTCTTC	CASSFLSNEQFF
-	TRBJ2-3	TRBV19	-	TGTGCCAGTTCAGTGAGGAGCGGAGACAGCACAGATACGCAGTATTTT	CASSVRSGDSTDTQYF
-	TRBJ2-5	TRBV6-5	many	TGTGCCAGCAGTTACGGCGCACAGCCTGGGGAGACCCAGTACTTC	CASSYGAQPGETQYF
-	TRBJ2-7	TRBV4-3	few	TGCGCCAGCAGCCAAGGATCTAGCTCCGAGCAGTACTTC	CASSQGSSSEQYF
TRBD1	TRBJ2-1	TRBV12-3/TRBV12-4	-	TGTGCCAGCAGAGGGGGACAGGGGGTAGGAACCTACAATGAGCAGTTCTTC	CASRGGQGVGTYNEQFF
TRBD2	TRBJ2-7	TRBV25-1	-	TGTGCCAGCAGTGGATACGTCGGACTAGCGGGCGAGCAGTACTTC	CASSGYVGLAGEQYF
-	TRBJ2-7	TRBV27	few	TGTGCCAGCAGTTTACGAACAGGCTACGAGCAGTACTTC	CASSLRTGYEQYF
-	TRBJ2-6	TRBV27	few	TGTGCCAGCACCTCAGGGGATCCTGGGGCCAACGTCCTGACTTTC	CASTSGDPGANVLTF
-	TRBJ2-7	TRBV10-3	few	TGTGCCATCAGTGAGAGGGTGGCGGGGCCCCCCCACGAGCAGTACTTC	CAISERVAGPPHEQYF
-	TRBJ2-7	TRBV4-2	many	TGTGCCAGCAGCCAAGTCGATGGGGATAGCTCCTACGAGCAGTACTTC	CASSQVDGDSSYEQYF
TRBD2	TRBJ2-3	TRBV27	many	TGTGCCAGCAGTGCTCCCGCTCTGGGGGCTAGCGGGGGTGGAGGAACAGATACGCAGTATTTT	CASSAPALGASGGGGTDTQYF
-	TRBJ2-7	TRBV4-1	-	TGCGCCAGCAGCCAAGTCCAGGGGCCCTACGAGCAGTACTTC	CASSQVQGPYEQYF
TRBD2	TRBJ2-3	TRBV10-2	-	TGCGCCAGCAGTGGAACTAGCGGGAGGGCCACAGATACGCAGTATTTT	CASSGTSGRATDTQYF
TRBD2	TRBJ2-1	TRBV14	-	TGTGCCAGCAGCCAAGGACTAGCGGGCCCATACAATGAGCAGTTCTTC	CASSQGLAGPYNEQFF
-	TRBJ2-7	TRBV20-1	few	TGCAGTGCTAACCCGGACGATCTCTCCTACGAGCAGTACTTC	CSANPDDLSYEQYF
-	TRBJ1-2	TRBV6-5	many	TGTGCCAGCAGTTACTCGAGTACGCGGAACTATGGCTACACCTTC	CASSYSSTRNYGYTF
TRBD2	TRBJ2-2	TRBV20-1	few	TGCAGTGCTAGAGATGGGGGGGCCGGGGAGCTGTTTTTT	CSARDGGAGELFF
-	TRBJ2-5	TRBV3-1	-	TGTGCCACCTCCCTCGTGTTCACTAGCAGGGCCCAAGAGACCCAGTACTTC	CATSLVFTSRAQETQYF
TRBD2	TRBJ2-5	TRBV11-2	few	TGTGCCAGCAGCTTTCCTCCGGGACTAGCGGACGGGGAGACCCAGTACTTC	CASSFPPGLADGETQYF
-	TRBJ2-7	TRBV20-1	once	TGCAGTGCTAGACGTGCGGGTGTGCTTTCCAAGGGCGCCGAGCAGTACTTC	CSARRAGVLSKGAEQYF
TRBD1	TRBJ2-2	TRBV19	-	TGTGCCAGTAGTAGGGGACAGGGACGTGCCGGGGAGCTGTTTTTT	CASSRGQGRAGELFF